This entry describes one T cell receptor beta chain. What antigen it recognizes has not been identified. From its cysteine to its phenylalanine, the CDR3 spans 15 amino acids. This entry has no DNA. In the germline V gene, CDR1 corresponds to MNHEY and CDR2 to SVGEGT. These data are taken from a study of monozygotic twins with inflammatory bowel disease (dated by TCRdb to the late 2010s). For the wider study: The complete study included 30 or so monozygotic twin pairs: 19 IBD-discordant Danish pairs and nine German pairs, of which four were IBD-concordant and five were IBD-discordant. The search for disease-associated traits relied mainly on comparing IBD patients with their genetically identical healthy co-twins within discordant pairs. Each individual had, on average, about 151 000 unique TCRalpha sequences and 181 000 unique TCRbeta sequences available for analysis. Points the paper makes about the study in general: Repertoire similarity did not differ between concordant and discordant twins, which could be due to limited statistical power. IBD patients had lower TCRbeta repertoire diversity, measured by the inverse Simpson index, than their healthy co-twins. No single strong signal or clonotype linked to IBD turned up in the results, so the idea that one exists was not supported. Different T cell subtypes could not be distinguished in the analysis. IBD patients shared fewer clonotypes with other individuals than healthy twins did, most markedly in patients showing signs of disease activity. Because patients were on differing immunosuppressive treatments, the repertoires may have picked up extra background noise and inter-individual variability.

Libraries were constructed by 5' RACE. Preparation of each TCR library used approximately 4,000 ng of total RNA. For each sample, cDNA was synthesized in eight separate reactions using SMARTScribe reverse transcriptase. During cDNA synthesis, template switching was used to introduce unique molecular identifiers that contained a 6-nucleotide sample barcode. Amplification of TCRalpha and TCRbeta cDNA involved two nested PCRs of around 16 and 10 cycles, and each PCR was followed by bead purification. Before amplification, the cDNA was both treated with uracil DNA-glycosylase and purified with the QIAquick PCR purification kit. In the second PCR, Illumina TruSeq-compatible adapters and sample-specific barcodes were added. Library quality and concentration were assessed using TapeStation and Qubit, and roughly 5.5 ng of each library was pooled. Sequencing of the pooled libraries was done on an Illumina HiSeq2500 single-index Rapid Run using custom sequencing primers and 2 x 100 bp reads. Regarding the original processing steps: MiGEC version 1.2.6 was used for UMI-based consensus assembly to correct PCR and sequencing errors. MiXCR version 2.1.1 handled V(D)J alignment, clonotype assembly and CDR3 extraction. To normalise gene usage, clonotype sharing and MAIT/NKT TCR abundance, the analysis used the top 1000, 10 000 and 20 000 clonotypes per sample. Diversity was computed as the inverse Simpson index with the vegan R package after downsampling to 27 000 UMIs. Paired Mann-Whitney U tests were applied to discordant twin pairs, with Benjamini-Hochberg correction for multiple testing. TCRdb reprocessed the sequencing reads and holds a single record per CDR3 protein sequence, with no DNA. Clone size and V and J calls follow TCRdb, not the original study. For this sample, the table gives 350,000 to 400,000 distinct CDR3 sequences. The ten most abundant clones make up just over 2.5% of the sample.

From each donor, an approximately 2.3 ml peripheral blood sample was drawn into PAXgene tubes and stored at -80 degrees C. Without any T cell sorting, total RNA was extracted from whole blood using the PAXgene blood miRNA kit on an automated QIAcube. Deep TCRalpha and TCRbeta repertoire profiling with unique molecular barcoding was performed on peripheral blood of monozygotic twin pairs concordant or discordant for inflammatory bowel disease. For every twin pair, smoking habits were documented, and each individual was categorised as a current, former or never smoker. The receptor was derived from a human donor with ulcerative colitis or Crohn's disease, or a healthy co-twin of an affected twin (not recorded which). The sample comprised blood. The V and J genes are TRBV6-2 or TRBV6-3 and TRBJ1-3. This receptor has the CDR3 CASQDGSAVGNTIYF.